Sequencing of this T cell receptor beta chain was carried out in a study of low-dose radiotherapy and immunotherapy resistance in tumors. Study-wide context: A dose of 0.5 Gy per fraction was delivered to Cohort 1 every 2 weeks, for a total of 6.5 Gy. Intravenously given cyclophosphamide 200 mg/m2 followed a two-week schedule that placed each dose one day before radiation and immunotherapy. With cycle 1 day 1 as the start, patients took oral aspirin 300 mg daily for four cycles.

The junction had 4 bases not matched to a gene; V was cut back by 3 bases and J by 2 bases. The CDR3 has 14 residues. From germline, CDR1 is DFQATT and CDR2 SNEGSKA (reference sequence). cDNA synthesis used a TRAV/TRBV-specific primer set for both chains. With a V-primer adapter and a constant-region primer, TCRs were amplified for about 22 PCR cycles. TCRdb reprocessed the reads via MiXCR and lists one record per CDR3 protein. The sample records some 13,000 distinct CDR3 sequences, more than 65% being singletons. This clonotype was counted between two and nine times. The V and J genes are TRBV20-1 and TRBJ1-5; TRBD1 matches at 7 bases. The TCR originated in a human donor with advanced metastatic prostate, ovarian, gallbladder or colorectal cancer (not recorded which). This table probably holds off-target reads from a library built for another chain. DNA for the CDR3: TGCAGTGCTAGCCGACAGGGCGGCAATCAGCCCCAGCATTTT. Its protein is CSASRQGGNQPQHF.